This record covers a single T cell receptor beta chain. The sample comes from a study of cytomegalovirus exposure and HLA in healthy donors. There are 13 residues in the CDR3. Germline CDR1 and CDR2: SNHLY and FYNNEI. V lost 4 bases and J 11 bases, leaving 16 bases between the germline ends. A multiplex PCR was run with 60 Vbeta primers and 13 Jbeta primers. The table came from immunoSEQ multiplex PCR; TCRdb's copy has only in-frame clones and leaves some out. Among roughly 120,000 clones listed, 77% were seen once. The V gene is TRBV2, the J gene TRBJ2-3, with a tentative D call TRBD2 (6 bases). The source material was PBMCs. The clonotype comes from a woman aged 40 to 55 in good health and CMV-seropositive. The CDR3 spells CASSGAPGREQYF. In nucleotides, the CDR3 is TGTGCCAGCAGTGGGGCTCCTGGGCGGGAGCAGTATTTT.